This is a list of T cell receptor beta chains from one sample in a study of PD-1 blockade in classical Hodgkin lymphoma. The protocol was immunoSEQ multiplex PCR, while the TCRdb copy is restricted to in-frame clones and leaves out a portion. Of about 23,000 clones listed, over 75% were seen once; the top ten hold roughly 21%. The specimen comprised peripheral blood mononuclear cells (PBMCs), sampled before the fourth cycle of nivolumab. These receptors were taken from a human donor with classical Hodgkin lymphoma. Both conserved end residues are part of each CDR3. D genes are given only for firm matches. Not every row has a clone size; where given, it reads once, few, many or a size class.

16	TRBD2	TRBV14	-	TRBJ2-1	CASRAGLAGSLNEQFF	TGTGCCAGCAGGGCGGGACTAGCGGGATCCCTGAATGAGCAGTTCTTC
16	-	TRBV30	-	TRBJ2-5	CAWSPYERGLLGAQYF	TGTGCCTGGAGTCCCTATGAGAGGGGTCTTTTGGGGGCCCAGTACTTC
11	-	TRBV12-5	-	TRBJ2-7	CASGTRYEQYF	TGTGCTAGTGGTACCCGTTACGAGCAGTACTTC
16	-	TRBV19	-	TRBJ1-5	CASSSRWDGGNQPQHF	TGTGCCAGTAGTTCTCGGTGGGACGGCGGCAATCAGCCCCAGCATTTT
15	-	TRBV19	medium-sized	TRBJ1-5	CASSIDGGPYQPQHF	TGTGCCAGTAGTATAGATGGAGGTCCCTATCAGCCCCAGCATTTT
15	TRBD1	TRBV7-6	-	TRBJ2-7	CASSLQTGGPYEQYF	TGTGCCAGCAGCCTCCAGACAGGGGGCCCCTACGAGCAGTACTTC
16	TRBD2	TRBV9	-	TRBJ2-7	CASSVARGEGLHEQYF	TGTGCCAGCAGCGTAGCTCGAGGGGAGGGCCTCCACGAGCAGTACTTC
16	TRBD2	TRBV5-1	-	TRBJ2-5	CASSSRGGLAGETQYF	TGCGCCAGCAGCTCCCGTGGGGGGCTAGCGGGGGAGACCCAGTACTTC
13	-	TRBV6-6	-	TRBJ2-7	CASSYRAPYEQYF	TGTGCCAGCAGTTACCGAGCCCCCTACGAGCAGTACTTC
13	-	TRBV30	once	TRBJ2-1	CAWSRGSNNEQFF	TGTGCCTGGAGTCGGGGGAGCAACAATGAGCAGTTCTTC
16	TRBD1	TRBV2	-	TRBJ2-2	CASSEGQGADTGELFF	TGTGCCAGCAGTGAGGGACAGGGGGCGGACACCGGGGAGCTGTTTTTT
17	TRBD2	TRBV5-1	-	TRBJ2-3	CASSEGRAGGNTDTQYF	TGCGCCAGCAGCGAGGGCAGAGCGGGGGGAAACACAGATACGCAGTATTTT
15	-	TRBV18	-	TRBJ1-5	CASSPNHDSNQPQHF	TGTGCCAGCTCACCAAATCACGATAGCAATCAGCCCCAGCATTTT
15	TRBD1	TRBV19	-	TRBJ2-7	CASSIARGGVYEQYF	TGTGCCAGTAGTATCGCTAGAGGGGGCGTCTACGAGCAGTACTTC
12	-	TRBV28	-	TRBJ1-1	CATARVNTEAFF	TGTGCCACCGCTAGGGTGAACACTGAAGCTTTCTTT
17	-	TRBV4-1	-	TRBJ1-3	CASSQQETDLAGNTIYF	TGCGCCAGCAGCCAACAGGAGACGGATTTGGCTGGAAACACCATATATTTT
17	TRBD1	TRBV9	-	TRBJ1-3	CASSTLDRGFSGNTIYF	TGTGCCAGCAGCACACTGGACAGGGGGTTCTCTGGAAACACCATATATTTT
14	-	TRBV6-1	-	TRBJ1-2	CASSSHRANYGYTF	TGTGCCAGCAGTTCCCACAGGGCTAACTATGGCTACACCTTC
14	-	TRBV11-3	-	TRBJ2-2	CASSLVGSTGELFF	TGTGCCAGCAGCTTAGTGGGGTCAACCGGGGAGCTGTTTTTT
14	-	TRBV19	-	TRBJ1-5	CASDDNVSNQPQHF	TGTGCCAGTGACGACAACGTTAGCAATCAGCCCCAGCATTTT
11	-	TRBV18	-	TRBJ2-7	CASSQGDEQYF	TGTGCCAGCTCACAGGGGGACGAGCAGTACTTC
12	-	TRBV30	-	TRBJ1-1	CAWTWGRGEAFF	TGTGCCTGGACGTGGGGGCGGGGGGAAGCTTTCTTT
15	-	TRBV19	-	TRBJ1-2	CASSNSGTLNYGYTF	TGTGCCAGTAGTAATTCGGGGACGCTTAACTATGGCTACACCTTC
15	TRBD1	TRBV4-1	-	TRBJ2-7	CASSQGAGGSYEQYF	TGCGCCAGCAGCCAAGGTGCAGGGGGCTCCTACGAGCAGTACTTC
16	TRBD2	TRBV5-8	-	TRBJ2-1	CASSPGTSGRSHEQFF	TGTGCCAGCAGCCCCGGGACTAGCGGGAGATCGCATGAGCAGTTCTTC
16	-	TRBV7-2	once	TRBJ1-4	CASSLRGAGVNEKLFF	TGTGCCAGCAGCTTACGAGGGGCAGGGGTTAATGAAAAACTGTTTTTT
14	-	TRBV10-1	-	TRBJ1-1	CASPGAGVGTEAFF	TGCGCCAGCCCTGGGGCAGGGGTAGGCACTGAAGCTTTCTTT
12	TRBD1	TRBV27	-	TRBJ2-1	CASRDRGVEQFF	TGTGCCAGCAGAGACAGGGGGGTAGAGCAGTTCTTC
14	TRBD2	TRBV10-3	few	TRBJ2-7	CAISGTSGSDEQYF	TGTGCCATCAGTGGGACTAGCGGGAGTGACGAGCAGTACTTC
12	-	TRBV27	-	TRBJ2-1	CASSLSTGEQFF	TGTGCCAGCAGTTTATCGACAGGTGAGCAGTTCTTC
12	-	TRBV5-1	-	TRBJ2-5	CASSLDQETQYF	TGCGCCAGCAGCTTGGACCAAGAGACCCAGTACTTC
14	-	TRBV5-4	-	TRBJ2-5	CASSLGGGQETQYF	TGTGCCAGCAGCTTGGGTGGCGGTCAAGAGACCCAGTACTTC
15	TRBD2	TRBV30	-	TRBJ2-7	CAWSRAPSGSYEQYF	TGTGCCTGGAGCCGCGCCCCTAGCGGATCCTACGAGCAGTACTTC
15	TRBD2	TRBV30	few	TRBJ2-7	CAWSGSGRSSYEQYF	TGTGCCTGGAGCGGAAGCGGGAGGAGCTCCTACGAGCAGTACTTC
15	TRBD2	TRBV6-4	-	TRBJ2-1	CASSDSPAGGDEQFF	TGTGCCAGCAGTGACTCACCAGCGGGAGGGGATGAGCAGTTCTTC
15	-	TRBV6-6	few	TRBJ1-1	CASSYRGAFNTEAFF	TGTGCCAGCAGTTACCGAGGGGCGTTCAACACTGAAGCTTTCTTT
19	TRBD2	TRBV4-1	-	TRBJ2-5	CASSQDPASGGRRMETQYF	TGCGCCAGCAGCCAAGATCCTGCAAGCGGGGGGCGGCGGATGGAGACCCAGTACTTC
13	-	TRBV5-5	-	TRBJ1-4	CASTRDWSRKLFF	TGTGCCAGCACCCGGGACTGGTCTAGAAAACTGTTTTTT
14	-	TRBV9	-	TRBJ2-1	CASSPAASYNEQFF	TGTGCCAGCAGCCCGGCCGCAAGCTACAATGAGCAGTTCTTC
13	-	TRBV19	-	TRBJ1-5	CASSIGGNQPQHF	TGTGCCAGTAGTATAGGGGGTAATCAGCCCCAGCATTTT
13	-	TRBV7-9	once	TRBJ2-7	CASSLDTKYEQYF	TGTGCCAGCAGCTTAGACACCAAGTACGAGCAGTACTTC
15	TRBD2	TRBV5-4	-	TRBJ2-5	CASSWLAGSQETQYF	TGTGCCAGCAGCTGGCTAGCGGGAAGCCAAGAGACCCAGTACTTC
12	-	TRBV19	-	TRBJ2-5	CASSINEETQYF	TGTGCCAGTAGTATAAACGAAGAGACCCAGTACTTC
18	TRBD2	TRBV7-9	-	TRBJ2-7	CASSTPWTSGSKPYEQYF	TGTGCCAGCAGCACCCCCTGGACTAGCGGGAGTAAGCCCTACGAGCAGTACTTC
15	-	TRBV5-4	-	TRBJ1-2	CASSLTPFGNYGYTF	TGTGCCAGCAGCTTGACCCCTTTTGGTAACTATGGCTACACCTTC
13	TRBD1	TRBV29-1	-	TRBJ2-3	CSVTGANTDTQYF	TGCAGTGTTACAGGGGCCAACACAGATACGCAGTATTTT
14	TRBD1	TRBV11-2	-	TRBJ1-4	CASSWRQGAEKLFF	TGTGCCAGCAGCTGGAGACAGGGCGCGGAAAAACTGTTTTTT
10	-	TRBV20-1	-	TRBJ2-1	CSASRNEQFF	TGCAGTGCTAGCAGGAATGAGCAGTTCTTC
12	-	TRBV11-2	-	TRBJ2-1	CASSPGGAEQFF	TGTGCCAGCAGCCCCGGGGGCGCAGAGCAGTTCTTC
15	-	TRBV18	-	TRBJ1-4	CASSPRDTEMGKLFF	TGTGCCAGCTCACCCCGGGACACCGAAATGGGAAAACTGTTTTTT